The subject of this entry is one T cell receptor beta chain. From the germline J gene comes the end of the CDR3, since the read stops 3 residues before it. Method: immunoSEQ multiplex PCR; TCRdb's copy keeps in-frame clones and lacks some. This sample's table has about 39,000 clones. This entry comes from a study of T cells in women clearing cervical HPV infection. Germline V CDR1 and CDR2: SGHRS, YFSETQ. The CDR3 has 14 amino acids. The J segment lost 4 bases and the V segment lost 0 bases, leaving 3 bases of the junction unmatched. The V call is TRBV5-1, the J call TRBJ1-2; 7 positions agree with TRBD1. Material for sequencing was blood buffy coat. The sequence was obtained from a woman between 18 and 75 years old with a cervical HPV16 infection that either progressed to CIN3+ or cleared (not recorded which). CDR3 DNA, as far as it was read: TGCGCCAGCAGCTTGGGACAGGGCATCTATGGC. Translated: CASSLGQGIYG. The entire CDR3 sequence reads CASSLGQGIYGYTF.